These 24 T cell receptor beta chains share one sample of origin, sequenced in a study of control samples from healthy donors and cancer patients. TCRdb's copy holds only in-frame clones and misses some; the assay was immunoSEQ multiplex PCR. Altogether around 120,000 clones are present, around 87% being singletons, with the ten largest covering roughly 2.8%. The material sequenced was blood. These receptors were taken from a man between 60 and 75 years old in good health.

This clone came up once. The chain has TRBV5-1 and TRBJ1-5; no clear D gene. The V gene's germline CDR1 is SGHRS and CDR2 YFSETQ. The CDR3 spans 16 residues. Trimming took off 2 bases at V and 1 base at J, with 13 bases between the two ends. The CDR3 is CASSLMAGDSNQPQHF. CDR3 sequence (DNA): TGCGCCAGCAGCTTAATGGCCGGAGACAGCAATCAGCCCCAGCATTTT. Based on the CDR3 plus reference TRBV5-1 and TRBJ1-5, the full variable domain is KAGVTQTPRYLIKTRGQQVTLSCSPISGHRSVSWYQQTPGQGLQFLFEYFSETQRNKGNFPGRFSGRQFSNSRSEMNVSTLELGDSALYLCASSLMAGDSNQPQHFGDGTRLSIL.

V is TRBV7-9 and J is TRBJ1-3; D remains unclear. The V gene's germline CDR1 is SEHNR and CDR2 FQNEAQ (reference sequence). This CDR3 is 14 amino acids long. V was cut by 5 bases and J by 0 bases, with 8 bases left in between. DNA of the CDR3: TGTGCCAGCAGCCCAGACATCTCTGGAAACACCATATATTTT. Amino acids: CASSPDISGNTIYF.

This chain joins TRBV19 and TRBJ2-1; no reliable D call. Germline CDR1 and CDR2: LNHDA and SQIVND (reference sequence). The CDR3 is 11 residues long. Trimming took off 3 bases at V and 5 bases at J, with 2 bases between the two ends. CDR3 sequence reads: CASSINNEQFF. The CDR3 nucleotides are TGTGCCAGTAGTATCAACAATGAGCAGTTCTTC.

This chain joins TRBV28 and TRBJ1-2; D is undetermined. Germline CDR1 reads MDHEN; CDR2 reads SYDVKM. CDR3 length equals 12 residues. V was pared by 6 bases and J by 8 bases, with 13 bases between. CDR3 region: CASRTMGGGYTF. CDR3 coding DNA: TGTGCCAGCAGAACCATGGGTGGCGGCTACACCTTC.

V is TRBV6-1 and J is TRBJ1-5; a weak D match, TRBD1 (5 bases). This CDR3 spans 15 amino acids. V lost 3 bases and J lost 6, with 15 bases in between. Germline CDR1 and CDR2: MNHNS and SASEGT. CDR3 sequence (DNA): TGTGCCAGCAGTGACGGGGCGTTCATTAGTCAGCCCCAGCATTTT. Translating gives CASSDGAFISQPQHF.

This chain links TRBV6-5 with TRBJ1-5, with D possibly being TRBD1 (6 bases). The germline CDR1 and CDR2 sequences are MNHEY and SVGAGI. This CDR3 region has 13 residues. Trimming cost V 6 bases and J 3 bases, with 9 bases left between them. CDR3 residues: CASSGQINQPQHF. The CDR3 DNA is TGTGCCAGCAGCGGACAGATCAATCAGCCCCAGCATTTT.

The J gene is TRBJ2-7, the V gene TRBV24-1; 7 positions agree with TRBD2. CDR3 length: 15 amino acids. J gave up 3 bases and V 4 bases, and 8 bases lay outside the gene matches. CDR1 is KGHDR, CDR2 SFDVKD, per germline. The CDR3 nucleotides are TGTGCCACCAGTGACCCGGCGAGCGGGGACTACGAGCAGTACTTC. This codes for CATSDPASGDYEQYF.

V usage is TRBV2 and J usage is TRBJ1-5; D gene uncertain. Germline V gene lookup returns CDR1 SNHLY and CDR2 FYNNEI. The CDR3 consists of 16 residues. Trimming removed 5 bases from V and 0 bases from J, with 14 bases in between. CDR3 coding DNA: TGTGCCAGCAGTAGTGGGGTCCTCAGTAGCAATCAGCCCCAGCATTTT. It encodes CASSSGVLSSNQPQHF.

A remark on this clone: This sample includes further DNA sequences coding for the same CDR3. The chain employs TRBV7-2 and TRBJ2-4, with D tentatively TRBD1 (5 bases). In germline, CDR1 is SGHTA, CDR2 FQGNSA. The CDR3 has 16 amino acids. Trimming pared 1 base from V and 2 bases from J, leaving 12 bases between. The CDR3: CASSLGRAETKNIQYF. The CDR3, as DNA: TGTGCCAGCAGCTTAGGCAGGGCAGAAACCAAAAACATTCAGTACTTC.

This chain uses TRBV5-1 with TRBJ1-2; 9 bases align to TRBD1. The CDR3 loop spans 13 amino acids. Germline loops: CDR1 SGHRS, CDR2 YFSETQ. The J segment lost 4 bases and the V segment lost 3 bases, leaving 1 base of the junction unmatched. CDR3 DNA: TGCGCCAGCAGCTGGACAGGGGCCTATGGCTACACCTTC. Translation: CASSWTGAYGYTF.

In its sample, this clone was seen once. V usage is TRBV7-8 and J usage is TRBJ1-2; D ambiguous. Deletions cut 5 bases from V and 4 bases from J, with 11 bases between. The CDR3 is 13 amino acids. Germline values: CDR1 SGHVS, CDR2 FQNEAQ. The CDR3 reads CASSPSRIYGYTF. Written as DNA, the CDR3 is TGTGCCAGCAGCCCATCCCGGATCTATGGCTACACCTTC.

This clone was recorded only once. The CDR3 loop is CASSPQNPGVETQYF. CDR3 bases: TGTGCCAGCAGCCCCCAAAACCCGGGCGTGGAGACCCAGTACTTC. This chain links TRBV5-4 with TRBJ2-5; no clear D gene. Germline CDR1 SGHNT, CDR2 YYREEE (reference sequence). The CDR3 runs 15 residues. The V end was cut by 4 bases, the J end by 5 bases, with 18 bases between.

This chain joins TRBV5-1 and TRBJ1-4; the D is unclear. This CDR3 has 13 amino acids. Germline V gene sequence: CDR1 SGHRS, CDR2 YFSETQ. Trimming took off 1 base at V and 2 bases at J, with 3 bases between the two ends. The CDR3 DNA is TGCGCCAGCAGCTTGATGACTAATGAAAAACTGTTTTTT. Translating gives CASSLMTNEKLFF.

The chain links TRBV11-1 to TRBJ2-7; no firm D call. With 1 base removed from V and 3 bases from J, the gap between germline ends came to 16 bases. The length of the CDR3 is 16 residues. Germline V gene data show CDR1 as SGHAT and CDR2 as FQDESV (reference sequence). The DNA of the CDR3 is TGTGCCAGCAGCTTAGATCCTCTAGTCGGCCGCTACGAGCAGTACTTC. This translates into CASSLDPLVGRYEQYF.

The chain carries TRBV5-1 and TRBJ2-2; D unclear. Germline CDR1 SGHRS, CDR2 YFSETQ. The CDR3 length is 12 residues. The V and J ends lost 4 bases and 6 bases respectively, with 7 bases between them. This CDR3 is CASSENSGELFF. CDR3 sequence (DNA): TGCGCCAGCAGCGAAAACTCCGGGGAGCTGTTTTTT.

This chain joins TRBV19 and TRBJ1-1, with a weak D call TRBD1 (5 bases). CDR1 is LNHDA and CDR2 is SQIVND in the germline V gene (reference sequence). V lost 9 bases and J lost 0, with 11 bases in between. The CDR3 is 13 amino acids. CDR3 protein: CASRAQVNTEAFF. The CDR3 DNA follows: TGTGCCAGCAGGGCCCAGGTGAACACTGAAGCTTTCTTT.

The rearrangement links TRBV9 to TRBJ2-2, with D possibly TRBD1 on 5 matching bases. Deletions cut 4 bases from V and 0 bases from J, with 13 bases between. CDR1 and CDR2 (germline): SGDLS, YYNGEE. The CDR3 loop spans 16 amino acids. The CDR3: CASSITGNSNTGELFF. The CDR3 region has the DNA TGTGCCAGCAGCATAACAGGAAATTCGAACACCGGGGAGCTGTTTTTT.

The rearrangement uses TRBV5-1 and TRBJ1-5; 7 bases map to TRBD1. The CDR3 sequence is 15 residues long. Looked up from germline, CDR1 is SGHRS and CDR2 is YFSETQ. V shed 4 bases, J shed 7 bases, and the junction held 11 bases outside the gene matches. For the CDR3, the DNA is TGCGCCAGCAGCCGCTTAGGGGGCGCGGGACAGCCCCAGCATTTT. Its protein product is CASSRLGGAGQPQHF.

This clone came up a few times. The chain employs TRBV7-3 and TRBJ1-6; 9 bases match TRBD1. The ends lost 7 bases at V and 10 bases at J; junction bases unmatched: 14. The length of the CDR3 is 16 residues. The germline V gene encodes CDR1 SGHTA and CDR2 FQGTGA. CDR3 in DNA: TGTGCCAGCAACCCCGGACCGGGACAGGGATGGTCACCCCTCCACTTT. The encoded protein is CASNPGPGQGWSPLHF.

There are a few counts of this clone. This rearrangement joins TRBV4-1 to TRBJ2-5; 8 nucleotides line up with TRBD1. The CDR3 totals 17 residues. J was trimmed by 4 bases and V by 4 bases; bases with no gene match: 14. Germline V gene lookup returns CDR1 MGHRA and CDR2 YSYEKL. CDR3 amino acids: CASSPNLVQGAGETQYF. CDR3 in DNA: TGCGCCAGCAGCCCTAACCTGGTTCAGGGGGCCGGAGAGACCCAGTACTTC.

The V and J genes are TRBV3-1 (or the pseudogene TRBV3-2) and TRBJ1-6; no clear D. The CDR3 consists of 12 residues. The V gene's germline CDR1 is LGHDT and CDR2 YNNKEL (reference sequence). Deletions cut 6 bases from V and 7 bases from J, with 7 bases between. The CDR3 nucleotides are TGTGCCAGCAGTAAAGAAAATTCACCCCTCCACTTT. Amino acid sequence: CASSKENSPLHF.

The CDR3 DNA reads TGCGCCAGCAGCCAAGATCGCGGGGGCGCTGGAAACACCATATATTTT. Protein: CASSQDRGGAGNTIYF. This chain links TRBV4-1 with TRBJ1-3; possible D gene TRBD1, 6 bases. Trimming pared 0 bases from V and 2 bases from J, leaving 11 bases between. This CDR3 is 16 amino acids long. Germline values: CDR1 MGHRA, CDR2 YSYEKL.

The CDR3 DNA reads as TGTGCCAGCAGTGGTGGACAGGGCTATGGCTACACCTTC. Amino acid sequence: CASSGGQGYGYTF. V is TRBV2 and J is TRBJ1-2, with 8 nucleotides matching TRBD1. With V trimmed by 4 bases and J by 4 bases, 2 bases remained unmatched. The CDR3 covers 13 residues. In germline, CDR1 is SNHLY, CDR2 FYNNEI.

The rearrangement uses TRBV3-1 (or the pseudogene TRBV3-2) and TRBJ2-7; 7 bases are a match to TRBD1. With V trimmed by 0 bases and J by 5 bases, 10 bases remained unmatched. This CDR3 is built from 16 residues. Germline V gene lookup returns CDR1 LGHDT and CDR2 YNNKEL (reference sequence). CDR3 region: CASSQDWKGASDEQYF. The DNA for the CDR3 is TGTGCCAGCAGCCAAGATTGGAAGGGGGCGAGCGACGAGCAGTACTTC.